Presented here are 6 T cell receptor beta chains from one specimen sequenced in a study of neoadjuvant anti-PD-1 for oral cavity cancer. Time point described: after neoadjuvant nivolumab, at surgical resection. Assay: immunoSEQ multiplex PCR; the TCRdb copy retains only in-frame clones and omits some. The sample carries 68,000 or so clones, around 84% recorded once. This sample comprised PBMCs, obtained after nivolumab (anti-PD-1) treatment. These receptors were collected from a person aged 35-79 years with oral cavity squamous cell carcinoma.

This clone was observed once. The genes are TRBV19 and TRBJ1-2; D uncertain. The CDR3 extends over 11 amino acids. Germline lookup yields CDR1 LNHDA and CDR2 SQIVND (reference sequence). Trimming took off 8 bases at V and 8 bases at J, with 12 bases between the two ends. As DNA, the CDR3 is TGTGCCAGTCAGAAACATGGCGGCTACACCTTC. Amino acids: CASQKHGGYTF.

This rearrangement joins TRBV5-1 to TRBJ2-5; TRBD1 is a possible D gene (5 bases). The germline gives CDR1 SGHRS, CDR2 YFSETQ. This CDR3 region has 15 residues. V was shortened by 0 bases and J by 1 base, with 10 bases between the two germline ends. In nucleotides, the CDR3 is TGCGCCAGCAGCTTGGAGGGGTCCTCCCAAGAGACCCAGTACTTC. Its protein is CASSLEGSSQETQYF.

This chain uses TRBV28 with TRBJ2-7, with D tentatively TRBD1 (6 bases). The CDR3 runs to 11 residues. V lost 2 bases and J lost 9, with 8 bases in between. Germline V gives CDR1 MDHEN, CDR2 SYDVKM. The CDR3: CASSLGTRQYF. The DNA of the CDR3 is TGTGCCAGCAGTTTAGGGACAAGGCAGTACTTC.

The V gene is TRBV6-5, the J gene TRBJ2-5, with D uncertain. V was trimmed by 2 bases and J by 2 bases, leaving 9 bases between them. The CDR3 covers 14 residues. Germline V gives CDR1 MNHEY, CDR2 SVGAGI. The CDR3 nucleotides are TGTGCCAGCAGTTACAGGCCAGGACAAGAGACCCAGTACTTC. It yields the protein CASSYRPGQETQYF.

This chain joins TRBV27 and TRBJ2-5; weak D call: TRBD2 (5 bases). The CDR3 sequence is 13 residues long. The V end was cut by 3 bases, the J end by 4 bases, with 9 bases between. Germline CDR1 is MNHEY and CDR2 is SMNVEV (reference sequence). Here the CDR3 reads CASSFGLSETQYF. CDR3 sequence (DNA): TGTGCCAGCAGTTTTGGACTCTCAGAGACCCAGTACTTC.

The chain's CDR3 is CASSFGGLNEQYF. CDR3 coding DNA: TGTGCCAGCAGCTTCGGGGGCCTGAACGAGCAGTACTTC. The rearrangement links TRBV28 to TRBJ2-7; D assignment may be TRBD1 or TRBD2 (6 bases each). The CDR3 has 13 amino acids. Looked up from germline, CDR1 is MDHEN and CDR2 is SYDVKM. The V gene lost 6 bases and the J gene lost 5 bases, with 14 bases spanning the gap.